Listed below are T cell receptor beta chains from one sample, sequenced in a study of T-cell reconstitution after alpha-beta-depleted transplantation in children. TCRdb passed the PCR reads through MiXCR, listing each CDR3 protein once. The table includes 250,000 to 300,000 distinct CDR3 sequences, around a tenth detected once. Sequences were derived from peripheral blood, sampled 180 days after TCRalphabeta/CD19-depleted stem cell transplant. These receptor sequences come from a male patient between 2 and 10 years old who had a stem cell transplant for chronic granulomatous disease, so the T cells may come from the graft donor. The CDR3 runs from the conserved cysteine through the conserved F or W. D genes are given only for firm matches. Clone sizes are given selectively: once, few, many, or a class where the clone is expanded.

-,TRBV29-1,many,TRBJ2-2,TGCAGCGTCCAAACCGGACAGATTACCGGGGAGCTGTTTTTT,CSVQTGQITGELFF
-,TRBV5-1,many,TRBJ1-3,TGCGCCAGCAGCCCGACGGACTCTCGGGACACCATATATTTT,CASSPTDSRDTIYF
TRBD2,TRBV5-1,many,TRBJ2-3,TGCGCCAGCAGCGTTTGGGGACTAGCCAACACAGATACGCAGTATTTT,CASSVWGLANTDTQYF
TRBD1,TRBV4-3,many,TRBJ1-2,TGCGCCAGCAGCCAAGAGAGCACACAGGGGAGATGGGGCTACACCTTC,CASSQESTQGRWGYTF
TRBD2,TRBV20-1,many,TRBJ2-7,TGCAGTGCTTCGTTACCGGGACTAGCGGGGCATTACGAGCAGTACTTC,CSASLPGLAGHYEQYF
TRBD2,TRBV7-2,many,TRBJ2-3,TGTGCCAGCAGCTTATGGAGACTAGCGGGAGCGGGGGGTACGCAGTATTTT,CASSLWRLAGAGGTQYF
TRBD1,TRBV15,many,TRBJ1-3,TGTGCCACCAGATGGGACAGGGTTGGAAACACCATATATTTT,CATRWDRVGNTIYF
-,TRBV28,many,TRBJ2-7,TGTGCCAGCCGCCGGGGGGGAGAGGGGGCAGGGGAGCAGTACTTC,CASRRGGEGAGEQYF
TRBD2,TRBV20-1,many,TRBJ2-1,TGCAGTGCTAGAGGAGCGGGGGGGACGCCCAATGAGCAGTTCTTC,CSARGAGGTPNEQFF
-,TRBV11-2,many,TRBJ2-1,TGTGCCAGCAGCTTAGCCTCATTATGGAACAATGAGCAGTTCTTC,CASSLASLWNNEQFF
-,TRBV7-9,many,TRBJ2-7,TGTGCCAGCAGCCGCACGGACGAGCAGTACTTC,CASSRTDEQYF
TRBD1,TRBV5-1,many,TRBJ2-2,TGCGCCAGCAGCGTCCAGGGGGCGGTCACCGGGGAGCTGTTTTTT,CASSVQGAVTGELFF
-,TRBV6-1,many,TRBJ2-1,TGTGCCAGCAGTGAACGGGTAGCCAGGGGTATCGGCAATGAGCAGTTCTTC,CASSERVARGIGNEQFF
TRBD2,TRBV10-3,many,TRBJ2-3,TGTGCCATCAGTGATCTAGCGGGTTTCATCACAGATACGCAGTATTTT,CAISDLAGFITDTQYF
TRBD1,TRBV5-1,many,TRBJ2-7,TGCGCCAGCAGCTTGGCCGCAGGGGGTACCTACGAGCAGTACTTC,CASSLAAGGTYEQYF
-,TRBV19,few,TRBJ1-3,TGTGCCAGTAGTTTCGGCCTCGTTACGGGAAACACCATATATTTT,CASSFGLVTGNTIYF
-,TRBV28,many,TRBJ2-7,TGTGCCAGCAGTTCCCCGGACAGGACTAGCGAGCAGTACTTC,CASSSPDRTSEQYF
-,TRBV20-1,many,TRBJ1-4,TGCAGTGCTAGGAAACCCGATAATGAAAAACTGTTTTTT,CSARKPDNEKLFF
-,TRBV11-2,many,TRBJ2-5,TGTGCCAGCAGCCTTGGAGAGCAACCCGGTCGGGAGACCCAGTACTTC,CASSLGEQPGRETQYF
-,TRBV29-1,many,TRBJ2-7,TGCAGCGTTGAAAGGCAGTGGGGGGACGAGCAGTACTTC,CSVERQWGDEQYF
-,TRBV3-1,few,TRBJ2-3,TGTGCCAGCAGCCAAGAAGGGGGAAAGACAGATACGCAGTATTTT,CASSQEGGKTDTQYF
-,TRBV20-1,many,TRBJ2-5,TGCAGTGCTCTTCTCGGGGCTAAGGGAGAGACCCAGTACTTC,CSALLGAKGETQYF
-,TRBV27,many,TRBJ2-7,TGTGCCAGCAGTTATACAGGCGCCTACGAGCAGTACTTC,CASSYTGAYEQYF
-,TRBV6-2/TRBV6-3,many,TRBJ1-5,TGTGCCGCCCGGGCGAGTTGGGGCAATCAGCCCCAGCATTTT,CAARASWGNQPQHF
TRBD1,TRBV7-6,many,TRBJ2-5,TGTGCCAGCAGCTTAAAGCCCCGGGGACAGGGGGAAGAGACCCAGTACTTC,CASSLKPRGQGEETQYF
TRBD2,TRBV6-1,-,TRBJ2-7,TGTGCCAGCAGGAGACTAGCGAGCCTATCCTACGAGCAGTACTTC,CASRRLASLSYEQYF
TRBD1,TRBV18,many,TRBJ2-7,TGTGCCAGCTCGCCGCCGGGGACAGGGGGCGTCGAACCCTACGAGCAGTACTTC,CASSPPGTGGVEPYEQYF
-,TRBV6-2/TRBV6-3,many,TRBJ1-6,TGTGCCAGCAACGGGGGCGTCAGGAATTCACCCCTCCACTTT,CASNGGVRNSPLHF
-,TRBV7-2,many,TRBJ2-3,TGTGCCAGCAGCTTAGGGTATAGGAGCACAGATACGCAGTATTTT,CASSLGYRSTDTQYF
TRBD1,TRBV11-2,many,TRBJ2-7,TGTGCCAGCAGCCGAATACAGGGGGCCGCCTACGAGCAGTACTTC,CASSRIQGAAYEQYF
TRBD2,TRBV12-3/TRBV12-4,many,TRBJ2-3,TGTGCCAGCAGTTCCGGGGGAAGCGGGGGCACAGATACGCAGTATTTT,CASSSGGSGGTDTQYF
TRBD1,TRBV20-1,many,TRBJ1-2,TGCAGTGCTAACCTGGACAGGGACTATGGCTACACCTTC,CSANLDRDYGYTF
-,TRBV6-2/TRBV6-3,many,TRBJ2-2,TGTGCCACTAATATGGCCGGGGAGCTGTTTTTT,CATNMAGELFF
TRBD2,TRBV7-2,-,TRBJ2-7,TGTGCCAGCAGCTTAGCCGGACTAGCCGAGCAGTACTTC,CASSLAGLAEQYF
-,TRBV6-2/TRBV6-3,-,TRBJ1-1,TGTGCCAGCAGTTACTCGGGGCGGAAGGCGGGGGCAGCTTTCTTT,CASSYSGRKAGAAFF
TRBD1,TRBV7-9,many,TRBJ2-7,TGTGCCAGCAGCGGGAACCGGGACAGGGATTCACCCTACGAGCAGTACTTC,CASSGNRDRDSPYEQYF
TRBD1,TRBV2,-,TRBJ1-4,TGTGCCAGCAGTGCCAGACAGGGGGTGAATGAAAAACTGTTTTTT,CASSARQGVNEKLFF
-,TRBV7-8,many,TRBJ1-4,TGTGCCAGCAGCTTAGTCCTGGGCAGGGTCGGGGAAAAACTGTTTTTT,CASSLVLGRVGEKLFF
-,TRBV4-2,-,TRBJ2-2,TGTGCCAGCACCACGTCAGGGGGGTACACCGGGGAGCTGTTTTTT,CASTTSGGYTGELFF
-,TRBV12-3/TRBV12-4,many,TRBJ2-6,TGTGCCAGCAGGGGCCTTGGACAGAGGAGCTCTGGGGCCAACGTCCTGACTTTC,CASRGLGQRSSGANVLTF
TRBD1,TRBV12-3/TRBV12-4,many,TRBJ2-7,TGTGCCAGCAGATTCTCCGGGACAGGGGATCCATCCTACGAGCAGTACTTC,CASRFSGTGDPSYEQYF
-,TRBV12-3/TRBV12-4,many,TRBJ2-1,TGTGCCAGCGGCATGGCCTCCTACAATGAGCAGTTCTTC,CASGMASYNEQFF
TRBD1,TRBV5-5,many,TRBJ2-2,TGTGCCAGCAGCATTTTCGACAGGGGATGGGACACCGGGGAGCTGTTTTTT,CASSIFDRGWDTGELFF
-,TRBV12-3/TRBV12-4,many,TRBJ2-6,TGTGCCAGCAATCCTCCAGGGACTGGGGCCAACGTCCTGACTTTC,CASNPPGTGANVLTF
-,TRBV18,many,TRBJ2-7,TGTGCCAGCTCACCAATTAACAGGCCGTACCTCTCCTACGAGCAGTACTTC,CASSPINRPYLSYEQYF
-,TRBV12-3/TRBV12-4,many,TRBJ1-5,TGTGCCAGCAGTCTTCGACCGTTTAGCAATCAGCCCCAGCATTTT,CASSLRPFSNQPQHF
-,TRBV29-1,many,TRBJ2-5,TGCAGCGTTGACCCGGCAGGCGCCGAGACCCAGTACTTC,CSVDPAGAETQYF
TRBD2,TRBV7-6,many,TRBJ2-5,TGTGCCAGCAGCTTAGAGGCCGGGGGGTGGGAGACCCAGTACTTC,CASSLEAGGWETQYF
-,TRBV7-2,many,TRBJ1-1,TGTGCCAGCAGCTTAGACCGGTCTGAAGCTTTCTTT,CASSLDRSEAFF
-,TRBV28,many,TRBJ2-3,TGTGCCAGCAGGGGCGAGACTAGTATCACAGATACGCAGTATTTT,CASRGETSITDTQYF
-,TRBV28,many,TRBJ2-7,TGTGCCAGCAGCGGTACCCAGGGGTCCCCCTACTACGAGCAGTACTTC,CASSGTQGSPYYEQYF
TRBD1,TRBV10-3,many,TRBJ2-5,TGTGCCATCAGGGGGACAGGGGGGCACCAAGAGACCCAGTACTTC,CAIRGTGGHQETQYF
-,TRBV18,many,TRBJ2-1,TGTGCCAGCTCACCACGAAAAGCGGGTACCTACAATGAGCAGTTCTTC,CASSPRKAGTYNEQFF
-,TRBV10-1,many,TRBJ2-3,TGCGCCAGCAGTGACCCGGGCGGGACCACCGAGGATACGCAGTATTTT,CASSDPGGTTEDTQYF
-,TRBV20-1,-,TRBJ1-5,TGCAGTGCTACCTACCAGGGAAATCAGCCCCAGCATTTT,CSATYQGNQPQHF
TRBD2,TRBV19,few,TRBJ2-5,TGTGCCAGTAGTATTACTAGCGGGAGGCCCCAAGAGACCCAGTACTTC,CASSITSGRPQETQYF
-,TRBV28,once,TRBJ2-1,TGTGCCAGCAGTCTCTTGGGAAGTTGGTCCTACAATGAGCAGTTCTTC,CASSLLGSWSYNEQFF
TRBD2,TRBV5-5,-,TRBJ2-1,TGTGCCAGCGGGACTGGCGGGGGTCCCAGCTCCTACAATGAGCAGTTCTTC,CASGTGGGPSSYNEQFF
TRBD2,TRBV5-1,many,TRBJ2-5,TGCGCCAGCAGCGTCGGTCTAGCGGGAGTGGAGACCCAGTACTTC,CASSVGLAGVETQYF